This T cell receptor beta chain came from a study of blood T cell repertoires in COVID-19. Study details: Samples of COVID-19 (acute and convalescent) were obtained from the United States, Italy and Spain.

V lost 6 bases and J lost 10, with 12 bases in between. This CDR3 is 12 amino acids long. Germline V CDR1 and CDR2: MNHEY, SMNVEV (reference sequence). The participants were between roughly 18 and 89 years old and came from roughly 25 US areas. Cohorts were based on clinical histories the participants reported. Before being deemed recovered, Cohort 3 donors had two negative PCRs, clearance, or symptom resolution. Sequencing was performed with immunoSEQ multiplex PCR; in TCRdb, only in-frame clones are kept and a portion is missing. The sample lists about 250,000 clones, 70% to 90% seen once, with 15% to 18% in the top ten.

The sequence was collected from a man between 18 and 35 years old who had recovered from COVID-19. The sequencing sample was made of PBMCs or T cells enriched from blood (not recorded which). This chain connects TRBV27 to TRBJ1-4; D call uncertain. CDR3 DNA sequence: TGTGCCAGCAGAACCCTGCTAGGAAAACTGTTTTTT. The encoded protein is CASRTLLGKLFF.